This note documents a single T cell receptor beta chain sequence. Its antigen remains unknown. TCRdb's copy holds only in-frame clones and misses some; the assay was immunoSEQ multiplex PCR. Of under 75,000 clones in the sample, around 92% were seen once. The data were taken from a study of lymphopenia after photon versus proton radiotherapy. Study observations and caveats: After lymphocyte nadir, photon-treated repertoires showed oligoclonal expansion, especially CD8+ Temra. Relative stability marked proton patients; photon patients lost diversity and naive cells.

V dropped 5 bases and J dropped 4; count of bases not matched to a gene: 14. There are 17 residues in the CDR3. Germline lookup yields CDR1 PRHDT and CDR2 FYEKMQ (reference sequence). Sequencing used peripheral blood, obtained from a patient treated with photon-based radiotherapy. This TCR derives from a woman between 40 and 55 years old with cholangiocarcinoma. The chain joins TRBV13 to TRBJ2-1, with 7 bases matching TRBD1. This chain's CDR3 is CASSPGPGQRNYNEQFF. CDR3 bases: TGTGCCAGCAGCCCGGGCCCGGGACAGAGAAATTACAATGAGCAGTTCTTC. The full variable domain, with the rest looked up from reference TRBV13 and TRBJ2-1, is AAGVIQSPRHLIKEKRETATLKCYPIPRHDTVYWYQQGPGQDPQFLISFYEKMQSDKGSIPDRFSAQQFSDYHSELNMSSLELGDSALYFCASSPGPGQRNYNEQFFGPGTRLTVL.